The entry below gives a single TCR beta chain sequence along with its context. What it binds is not known. This CDR3 has 15 residues. Trimming removed 6 bases at V and 2 bases at J, with 13 bases between. CDR1 and CDR2 from the germline V gene are SNHLY and FYNNEI. This sample was included in a study of T cell responses to AZD1222 COVID-19 vaccine. Study-wide findings and caveats: After the peak T cell response, and only then, were repertoires sampled. Regions 160-218 and 743-854 dominated among vaccine-associated CD4 TCRs spanning spike.

Repertoires were generated with immunoSEQ multiplex PCR, while TCRdb's copy carries only in-frame clones and drops some. The sample records 100,000 to 120,000 clones, over 90% being singletons. Sequences were derived from peripheral blood, sampled 28 days after the second AZD1222 dose. The clonotype comes from an adult who received the AZD1222 COVID-19 vaccine. The chain combines TRBV2 with TRBJ1-4; D unclear. The CDR3 here is CASRREAITNEKLFF. CDR3 DNA: TGTGCCAGCAGACGAGAGGCTATTACTAATGAAAAACTGTTTTTT.